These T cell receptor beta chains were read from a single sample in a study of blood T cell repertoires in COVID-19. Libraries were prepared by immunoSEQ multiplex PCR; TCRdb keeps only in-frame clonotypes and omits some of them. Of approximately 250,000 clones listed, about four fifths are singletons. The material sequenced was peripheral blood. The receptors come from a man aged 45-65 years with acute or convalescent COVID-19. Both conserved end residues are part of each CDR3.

CASSPLSSYEQYF | TRBV7-9
CASRGRLTGELFF | TRBV27
CASSQKRVHQETQYF | TRBV4-1
CASREEVTDTQYF | TRBV2
CASRPLDTYSGYTF | TRBV10-2
CASSLAPKAGDEQYF | TRBV7-8
CASSPRDSSYNEQFF | TRBV5-4
CASSSLGGGMETQYF | TRBV4-1
CASSELRGNTEAFF | TRBV6-1
CACTGGDYTF | TRBV30
CASSHSGTGNYEQYF | TRBV3-1/TRBV3-2
CAWGTSGTDTQYF | TRBV30
CASSFSQYEQYF | TRBV28
CASSYRDTNHEQYF | TRBV13
CASSELWLGSSPLHF | TRBV2
CASSSGGFSGNTIYF | TRBV14
CATRAGAGDGYTF | TRBV19
CASNLGQYNEKLFF | TRBV19
CASSLTSGGATGELFF | TRBV10-2
CASSPYEYPPVTDTQYF | TRBV11-3
CASSFRDRSDEQYF | TRBV27
CARSLPGTGDYEQYF | TRBV5-3
CASSQLDFGTIQYF | TRBV4-1
CASSRKQGQNTEAFF | TRBV27
CASSLGPQGSYEQYF | TRBV21-1
CASSPGNNAGANVLTF | TRBV18
CASSTVQGGETQYF | TRBV27
CASSYGAGGRAHEQFF | TRBV6-5
CASMDRSQPSYEQYF | TRBV5-4
CASTRWGLDGGNEQFF | TRBV5-1
CASSEIALSVKLFF | TRBV6-1
CASSVQTGGNSPLHF | TRBV9
CASGRGNEQYF | TRBV2
CASSFGQVNTGELFF | TRBV7-9
CASSYSWGGRDEQFF | TRBV6-5
CASSLPPGQVSNTIYF | TRBV28
CAWSAGGTQETQYF | TRBV30
CASSLNAGSLWEQYF | TRBV5-4